The clone carrying this TCR beta chain was counted ten times or more. What it binds is unknown. The data were taken from a study of tumor and adjacent non-tumor tissue in lung cancer. About the study: Patients comprised some eleven adenocarcinoma, 2 squamous cell carcinoma and 1 small cell lung cancer.

Germline CDR1 is SQVTM and CDR2 is ANQGSEA. The CDR3 length is 11 residues. No cell sorting was done before RNA was extracted from the tissue. Study-wide points: Normal lung showed higher cumulative top 100 clone frequency than tumor. Significantly higher TCR diversity was found in tumor than normal lung.

TCRbeta libraries were built with three rounds of nested PCR, modified from ARM-PCR. Using its own MiXCR run on the multiplex PCR reads, TCRdb lists one record per CDR3 protein. The sample lists some 84,000 distinct CDR3 sequences, 61% occurring once. The TCR originated in a man in his 70s with non-small cell lung cancer. Sequencing was carried out using lung tumor tissue. The chain recombines TRBV29-1 with TRBJ1-2; D gene uncertain. CDR3 sequence: CITSADYGYTF. In DNA, the CDR3 is TGCATCACCTCGGCAGACTATGGCTACACCTTC.